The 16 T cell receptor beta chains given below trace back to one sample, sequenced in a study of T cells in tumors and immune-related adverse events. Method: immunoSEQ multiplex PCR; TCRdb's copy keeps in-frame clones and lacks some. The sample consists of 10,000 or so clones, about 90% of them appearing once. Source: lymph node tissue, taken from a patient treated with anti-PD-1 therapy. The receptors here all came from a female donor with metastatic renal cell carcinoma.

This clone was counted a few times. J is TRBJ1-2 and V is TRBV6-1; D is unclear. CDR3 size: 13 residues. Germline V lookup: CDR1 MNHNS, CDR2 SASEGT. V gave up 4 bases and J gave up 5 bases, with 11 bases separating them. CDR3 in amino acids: CASSAGMGYGYTF. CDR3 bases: TGTGCCAGCAGTGCAGGAATGGGTTATGGCTACACCTTC.

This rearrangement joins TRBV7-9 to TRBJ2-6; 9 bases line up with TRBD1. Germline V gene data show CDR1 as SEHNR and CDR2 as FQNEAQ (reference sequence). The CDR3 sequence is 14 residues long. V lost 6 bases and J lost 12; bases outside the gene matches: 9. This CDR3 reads CASSKGQGTIVLTF. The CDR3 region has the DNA TGTGCCAGCAGTAAGGGACAGGGAACGATCGTCCTGACTTTC.

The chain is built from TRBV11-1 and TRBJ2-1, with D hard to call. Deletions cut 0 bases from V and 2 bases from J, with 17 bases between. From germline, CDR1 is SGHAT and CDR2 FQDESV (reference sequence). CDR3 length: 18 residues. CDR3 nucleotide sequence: TGTGCCAGCAGCTTAGCTCTCGAGTCCTGGGCAACCTACAATGAGCAGTTCTTC. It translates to CASSLALESWATYNEQFF.

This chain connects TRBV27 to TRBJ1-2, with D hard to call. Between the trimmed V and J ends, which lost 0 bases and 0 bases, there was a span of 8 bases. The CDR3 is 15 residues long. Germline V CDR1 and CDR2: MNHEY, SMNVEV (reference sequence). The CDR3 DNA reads TGTGCCAGCAGTTTATCGGCGGCAACTAACTATGGCTACACCTTC. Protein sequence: CASSLSAATNYGYTF.

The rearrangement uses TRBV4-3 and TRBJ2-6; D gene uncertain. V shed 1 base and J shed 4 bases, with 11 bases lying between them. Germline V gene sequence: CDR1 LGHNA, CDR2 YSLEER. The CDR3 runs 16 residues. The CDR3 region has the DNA TGCGCCAGCAGCCAAGCGCCTCCTGGAGGGGCCAACGTCCTGACTTTC. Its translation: CASSQAPPGGANVLTF.

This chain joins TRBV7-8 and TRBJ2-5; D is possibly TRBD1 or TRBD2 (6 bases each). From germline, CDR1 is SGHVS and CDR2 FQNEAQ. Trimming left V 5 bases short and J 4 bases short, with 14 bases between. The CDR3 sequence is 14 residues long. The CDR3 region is CASSPPGGPETQYF. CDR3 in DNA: TGTGCCAGCAGCCCCCCTGGGGGGCCAGAGACCCAGTACTTC.

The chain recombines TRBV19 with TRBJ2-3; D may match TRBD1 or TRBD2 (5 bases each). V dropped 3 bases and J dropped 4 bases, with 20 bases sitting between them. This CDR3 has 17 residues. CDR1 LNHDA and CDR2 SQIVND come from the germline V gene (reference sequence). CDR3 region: CASSMGERRRVADTQYF. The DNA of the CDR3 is TGTGCCAGTAGTATGGGGGAAAGACGTAGGGTCGCAGATACGCAGTATTTT.

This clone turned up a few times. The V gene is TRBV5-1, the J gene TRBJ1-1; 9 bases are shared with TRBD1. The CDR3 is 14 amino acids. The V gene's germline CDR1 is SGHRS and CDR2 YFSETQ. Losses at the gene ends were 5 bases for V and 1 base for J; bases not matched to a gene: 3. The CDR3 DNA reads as TGCGCCAGCAGACTGGGACAGGGGAACACTGAAGCTTTCTTT. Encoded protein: CASRLGQGNTEAFF.

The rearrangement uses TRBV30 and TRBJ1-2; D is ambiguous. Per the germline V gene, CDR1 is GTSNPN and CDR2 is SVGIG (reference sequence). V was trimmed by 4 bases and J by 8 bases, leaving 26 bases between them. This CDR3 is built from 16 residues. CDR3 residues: CAWIDGRSSPLRGYTF. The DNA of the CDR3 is TGTGCCTGGATTGATGGGCGGTCGTCCCCGCTCCGGGGCTACACCTTC. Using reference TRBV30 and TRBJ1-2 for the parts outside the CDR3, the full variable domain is SQTIHQWPATLVQPVGSPLSLECTVEGTSNPNLYWYRQAAGRGLQLLFYSVGIGQISSEVPQNLSASRPQDRQFILSSKKLLLSDSGFYLCAWIDGRSSPLRGYTFGSGTRLTVV.

This CDR3 is CASSHPWNTGELFF. The DNA for the CDR3 is TGCGCCAGCAGCCACCCCTGGAACACCGGGGAGCTGTTTTTT. The genes are TRBV5-1 and TRBJ2-2; D not certain. The V gene lost 4 bases and the J gene lost 1 base, with 8 bases spanning the gap. Germline CDR1 SGHRS, CDR2 YFSETQ. The CDR3 runs 14 residues.

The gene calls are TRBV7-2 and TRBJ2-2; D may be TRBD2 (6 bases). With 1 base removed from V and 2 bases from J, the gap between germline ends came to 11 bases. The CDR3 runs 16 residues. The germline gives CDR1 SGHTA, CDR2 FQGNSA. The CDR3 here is CASSLVRGSNTGELFF. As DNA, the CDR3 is TGTGCCAGCAGCTTAGTACGGGGGTCTAACACCGGGGAGCTGTTTTTT.

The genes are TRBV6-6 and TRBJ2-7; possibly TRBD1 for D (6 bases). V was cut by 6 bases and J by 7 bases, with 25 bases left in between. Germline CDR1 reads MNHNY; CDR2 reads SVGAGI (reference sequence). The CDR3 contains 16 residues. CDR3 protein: CASRDTTGSTSREQYF. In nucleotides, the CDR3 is TGTGCCAGCAGGGACACGACAGGATCCACATCGAGGGAGCAGTACTTC.

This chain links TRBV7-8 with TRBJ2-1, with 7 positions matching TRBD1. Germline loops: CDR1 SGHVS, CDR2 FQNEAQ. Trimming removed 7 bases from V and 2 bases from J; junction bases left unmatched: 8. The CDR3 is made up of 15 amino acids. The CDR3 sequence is CASTSLQGPYNEQFF. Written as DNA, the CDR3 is TGTGCCAGCACTAGTTTACAGGGGCCCTACAATGAGCAGTTCTTC.

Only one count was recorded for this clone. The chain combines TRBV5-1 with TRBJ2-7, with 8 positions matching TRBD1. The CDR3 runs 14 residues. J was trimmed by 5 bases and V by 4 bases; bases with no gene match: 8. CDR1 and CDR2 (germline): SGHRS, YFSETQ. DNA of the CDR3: TGCGCCAGCAGCCCCGGGACAGGCTTTAACGAGCAGTACTTC. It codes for CASSPGTGFNEQYF.

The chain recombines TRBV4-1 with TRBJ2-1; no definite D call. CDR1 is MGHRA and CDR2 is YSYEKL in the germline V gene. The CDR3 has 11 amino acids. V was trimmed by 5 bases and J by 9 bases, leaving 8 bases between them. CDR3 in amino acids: CASSDQREQFF. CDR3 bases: TGCGCCAGCAGCGATCAGCGTGAGCAGTTCTTC.

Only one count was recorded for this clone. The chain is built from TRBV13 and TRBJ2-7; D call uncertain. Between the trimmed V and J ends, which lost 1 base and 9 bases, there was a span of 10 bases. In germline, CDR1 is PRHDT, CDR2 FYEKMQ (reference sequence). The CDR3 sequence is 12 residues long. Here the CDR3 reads CASSLERDVQYF. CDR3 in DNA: TGTGCCAGCAGCTTAGAAAGGGATGTGCAGTACTTC.